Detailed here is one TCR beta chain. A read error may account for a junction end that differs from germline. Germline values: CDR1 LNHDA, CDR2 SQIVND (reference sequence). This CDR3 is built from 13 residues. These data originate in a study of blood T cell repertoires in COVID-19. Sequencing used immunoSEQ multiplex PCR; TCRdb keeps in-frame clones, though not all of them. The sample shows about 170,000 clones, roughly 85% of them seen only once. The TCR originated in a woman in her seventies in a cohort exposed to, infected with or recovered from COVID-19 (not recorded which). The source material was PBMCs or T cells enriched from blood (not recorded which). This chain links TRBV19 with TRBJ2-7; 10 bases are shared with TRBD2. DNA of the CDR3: TGTGCCAGTAGTAGGGTACTAGCGGGAATTACGAACTTC. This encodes CASSRVLAGITNF.